A selection of T cell receptor beta chains follows, all from one sample in a study of monozygotic twins with inflammatory bowel disease. Reprocessing the 5' RACE reads, TCRdb reports a single entry for every CDR3 protein and omits DNA. The sample spans about 210,000 distinct CDR3 sequences; the ten largest clones claim around 1.5%. Sample: blood. These receptors came from a human donor with ulcerative colitis or Crohn's disease, or a healthy co-twin of an affected twin (not recorded which). The CDR3 runs from the conserved cysteine through the conserved F or W.

V: TRBV19
J: TRBJ2-4
CDR3: CASDEGQPGNIQYF

V: TRBV11-2
J: TRBJ2-3
CDR3: CASSLRGTSGGRTDTQYF

V: TRBV6-5
J: TRBJ2-7
CDR3: CASSYSMGQGVHEQYF

V: TRBV5-1
J: TRBJ2-7
CDR3: CASRGLAGNSYEQYF

V: TRBV5-1
J: TRBJ1-4
CDR3: CASSLDGGVSEKLFF

V: TRBV27
J: TRBJ1-2
CDR3: CASSSGGADGYTF

V: TRBV7-9
J: TRBJ2-3
CDR3: CASRPATGGPTDTQYF

V: TRBV20-1
J: TRBJ2-2
CDR3: CSAPGQGTGELFF

V: TRBV5-1
J: TRBJ2-1
CDR3: CASSSQTGSDEQFF

V: TRBV20-1
J: TRBJ1-2
CDR3: CSAPNQGYGYTF

V: TRBV29-1
J: TRBJ2-7
CDR3: CSVFKTASYEQYF

V: TRBV9
J: TRBJ1-6
CDR3: CASSVLASPTDSPLHF

V: TRBV20-1
J: TRBJ2-7
CDR3: CSVPASGSYEQYF

V: TRBV20-1
J: TRBJ2-1
CDR3: CSASPYNEQFF

V: TRBV20-1
J: TRBJ2-1
CDR3: CSARDFEAYNEQFF

V: TRBV7-2
J: TRBJ2-5
CDR3: CASSLVRGGAGTQYF

V: TRBV27
J: TRBJ1-5
CDR3: CASSLSWGRWQPQHF

V: TRBV18
J: TRBJ2-1
CDR3: CASSLGQTTYNEQFF

V: TRBV20-1
J: TRBJ2-1
CDR3: CSATSGGATDEQFF

V: TRBV5-6
J: TRBJ2-5
CDR3: CASSWRGETQYF

V: TRBV6-1
J: TRBJ1-2
CDR3: CASSDGTGGSYGYTF

V: TRBV14
J: TRBJ1-1
CDR3: CASSRTAGTEAFF

V: TRBV5-1
J: TRBJ2-2
CDR3: CASSFALQGGGTGELFF

V: TRBV5-1
J: TRBJ2-2
CDR3: CASSNQGTGELFF

V: TRBV5-5
J: TRBJ2-5
CDR3: CASSLGGFGVETQYF

V: TRBV5-1
J: TRBJ2-1
CDR3: CASSAEVSSYNEQFF

V: TRBV20-1
J: TRBJ1-1
CDR3: CSVRDENTEAFF